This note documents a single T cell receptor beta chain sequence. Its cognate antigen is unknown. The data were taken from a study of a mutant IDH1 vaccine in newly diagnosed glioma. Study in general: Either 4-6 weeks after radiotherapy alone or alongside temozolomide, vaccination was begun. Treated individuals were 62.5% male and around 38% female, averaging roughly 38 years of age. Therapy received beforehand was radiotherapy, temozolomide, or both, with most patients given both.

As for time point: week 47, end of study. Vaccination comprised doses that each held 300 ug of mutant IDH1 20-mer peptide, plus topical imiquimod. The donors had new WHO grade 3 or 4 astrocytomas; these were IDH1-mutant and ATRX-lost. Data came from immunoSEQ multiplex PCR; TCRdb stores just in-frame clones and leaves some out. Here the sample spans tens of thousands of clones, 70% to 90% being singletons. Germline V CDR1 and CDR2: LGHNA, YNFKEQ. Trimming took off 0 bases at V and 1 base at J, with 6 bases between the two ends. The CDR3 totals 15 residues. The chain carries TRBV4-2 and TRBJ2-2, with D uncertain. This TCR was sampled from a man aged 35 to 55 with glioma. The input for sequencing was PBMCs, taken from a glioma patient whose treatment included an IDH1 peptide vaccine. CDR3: CASSQDSLNTGELFF. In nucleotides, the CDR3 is TGTGCCAGCAGCCAAGATTCGCTGAACACCGGGGAGCTGTTTTTT.